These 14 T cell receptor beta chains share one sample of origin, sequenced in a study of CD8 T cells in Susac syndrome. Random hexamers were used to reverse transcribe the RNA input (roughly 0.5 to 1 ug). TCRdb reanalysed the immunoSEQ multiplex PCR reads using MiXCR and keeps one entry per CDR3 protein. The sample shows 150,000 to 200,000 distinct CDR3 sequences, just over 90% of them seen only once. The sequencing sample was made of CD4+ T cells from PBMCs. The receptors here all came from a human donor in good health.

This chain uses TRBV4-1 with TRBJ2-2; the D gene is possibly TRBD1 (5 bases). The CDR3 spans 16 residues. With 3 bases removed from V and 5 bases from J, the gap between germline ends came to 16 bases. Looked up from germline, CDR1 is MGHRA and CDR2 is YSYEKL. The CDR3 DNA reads TGCGCCAGCAGCCAGTTAGACAGACTTCCTACCGGGGAGCTGTTTTTT. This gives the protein CASSQLDRLPTGELFF.

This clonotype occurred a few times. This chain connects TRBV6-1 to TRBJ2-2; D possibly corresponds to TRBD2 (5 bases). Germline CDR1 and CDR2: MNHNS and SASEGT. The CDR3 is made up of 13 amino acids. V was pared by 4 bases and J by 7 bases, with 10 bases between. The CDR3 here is CASSGVGSGELFF. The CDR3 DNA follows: TGTGCCAGCAGTGGGGTGGGGAGCGGGGAGCTGTTTTTT.

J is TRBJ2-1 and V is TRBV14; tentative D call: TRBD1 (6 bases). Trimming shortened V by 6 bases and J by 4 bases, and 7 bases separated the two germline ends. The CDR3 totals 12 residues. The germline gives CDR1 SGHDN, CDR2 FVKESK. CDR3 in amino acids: CASRQGYNEQFF. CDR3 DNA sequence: TGTGCCAGCAGACAGGGTTACAATGAGCAGTTCTTC.

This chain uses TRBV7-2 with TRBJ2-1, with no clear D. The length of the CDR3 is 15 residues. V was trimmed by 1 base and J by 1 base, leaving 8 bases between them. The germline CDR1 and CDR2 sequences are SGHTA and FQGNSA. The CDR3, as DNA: TGTGCCAGCAGCTTAGGAAGGCGTTCCTACAATGAGCAGTTCTTC. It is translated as CASSLGRRSYNEQFF. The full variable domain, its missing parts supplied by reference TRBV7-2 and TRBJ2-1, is GAGVSQSPSNKVTEKGKDVELRCDPISGHTALYWYRQSLGQGLEFLIYFQGNSAPDKSGLPSDRFSAERTGGSVSTLTIQRTQQEDSAVYLCASSLGRRSYNEQFFGPGTRLTVL.

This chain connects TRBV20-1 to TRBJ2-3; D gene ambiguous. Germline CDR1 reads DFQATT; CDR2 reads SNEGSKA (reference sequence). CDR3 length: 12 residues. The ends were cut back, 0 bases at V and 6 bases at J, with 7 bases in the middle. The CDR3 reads CSARDHADTQYF. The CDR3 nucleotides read TGCAGTGCTAGAGATCACGCGGATACGCAGTATTTT.

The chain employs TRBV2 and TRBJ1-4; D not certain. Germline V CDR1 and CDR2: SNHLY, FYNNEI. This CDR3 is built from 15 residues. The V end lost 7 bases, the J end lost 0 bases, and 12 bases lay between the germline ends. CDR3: CASTRERATNEKLFF. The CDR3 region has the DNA TGTGCCAGCACTAGGGAACGGGCAACTAATGAAAAACTGTTTTTT.

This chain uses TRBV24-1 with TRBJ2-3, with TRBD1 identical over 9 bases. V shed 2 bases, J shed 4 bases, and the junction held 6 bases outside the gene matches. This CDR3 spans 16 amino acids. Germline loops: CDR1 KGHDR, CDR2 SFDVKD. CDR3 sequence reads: CATSDSPGQGADTQYF. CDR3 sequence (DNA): TGTGCCACCAGTGATTCCCCGGGACAGGGCGCAGATACGCAGTATTTT.

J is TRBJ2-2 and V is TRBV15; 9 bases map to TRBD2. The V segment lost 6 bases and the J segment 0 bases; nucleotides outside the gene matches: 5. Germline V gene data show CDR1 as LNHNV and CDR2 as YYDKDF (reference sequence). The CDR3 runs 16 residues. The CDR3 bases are TGTGCCACCAGGTATAGCGGGGGTGCGAACACCGGGGAGCTGTTTTTT. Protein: CATRYSGGANTGELFF. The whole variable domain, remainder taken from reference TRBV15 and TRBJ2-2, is DAMVIQNPRYQVTQFGKPVTLSCSQTLNHNVMYWYQQKSSQAPKLLFHYYDKDFNNEADTPDNFQSRRPNTSFCFLDIRSPGLGDTAMYLCATRYSGGANTGELFFGEGSRLTVL.

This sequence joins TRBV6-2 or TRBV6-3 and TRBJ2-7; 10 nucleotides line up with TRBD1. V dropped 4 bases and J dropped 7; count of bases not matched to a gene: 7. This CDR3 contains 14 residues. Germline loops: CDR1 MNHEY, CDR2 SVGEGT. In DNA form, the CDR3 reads TGTGCCAGCAGTTCCGGGACAGGGGTGAGGGAGCAGTACTTC. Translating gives CASSSGTGVREQYF.

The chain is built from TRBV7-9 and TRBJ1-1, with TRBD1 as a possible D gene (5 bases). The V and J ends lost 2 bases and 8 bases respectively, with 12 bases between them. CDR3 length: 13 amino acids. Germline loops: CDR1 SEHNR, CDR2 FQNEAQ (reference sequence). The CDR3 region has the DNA TGTGCCAGCAGCTTAAGGCAGGGCAGAGAAGCTTTCTTT. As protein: CASSLRQGREAFF.

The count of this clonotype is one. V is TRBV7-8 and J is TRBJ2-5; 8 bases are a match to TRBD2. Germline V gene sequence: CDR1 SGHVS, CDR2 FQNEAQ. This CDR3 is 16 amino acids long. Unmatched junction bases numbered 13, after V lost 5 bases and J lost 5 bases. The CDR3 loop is CASSNRGGAPEETQYF. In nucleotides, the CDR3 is TGTGCCAGCAGCAATCGGGGGGGGGCCCCGGAGGAGACCCAGTACTTC.

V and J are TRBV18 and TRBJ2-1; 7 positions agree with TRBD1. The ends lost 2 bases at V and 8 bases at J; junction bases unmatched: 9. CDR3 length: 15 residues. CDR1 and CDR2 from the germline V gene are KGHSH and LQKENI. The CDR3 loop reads CASSPRTGDIDEQFF. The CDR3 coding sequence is TGTGCCAGCTCACCAAGGACAGGTGACATCGATGAGCAGTTCTTC.

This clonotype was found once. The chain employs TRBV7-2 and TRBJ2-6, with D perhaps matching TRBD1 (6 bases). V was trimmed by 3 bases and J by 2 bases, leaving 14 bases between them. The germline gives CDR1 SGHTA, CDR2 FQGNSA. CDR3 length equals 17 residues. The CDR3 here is CASSFGERGTGANVLTF. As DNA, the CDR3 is TGTGCCAGCAGCTTTGGCGAGAGGGGGACTGGGGCCAACGTCCTGACTTTC.

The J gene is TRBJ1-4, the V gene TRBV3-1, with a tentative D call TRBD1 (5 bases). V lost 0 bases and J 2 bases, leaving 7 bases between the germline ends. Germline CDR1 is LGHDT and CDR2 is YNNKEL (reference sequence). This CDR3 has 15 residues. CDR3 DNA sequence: TGTGCCAGCAGCCAAGAGGGGACGACTAATGAAAAACTGTTTTTT. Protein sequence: CASSQEGTTNEKLFF.